The 8 T cell receptor beta chains presented below share a single source sample, sequenced in a study of Graves' ophthalmopathy and Graves' hyperthyroidism. As the template, RNA transcripts were used to amplify TCR beta CDR3 regions. HTBI primers were employed in first-round RT-PCR, then a second-round multiplex PCR followed. One entry per CDR3 protein results from TCRdb running MiXCR on the multiplex PCR reads. The sample holds some 160,000 distinct CDR3 sequences, 39% seen once. Sequenced: peripheral blood. These receptors originate from a man in his thirties or forties with Graves' ophthalmopathy.

This clonotype has ten or more counts. This chain connects TRBV27 to TRBJ2-3, with D unresolved. From germline, CDR1 is MNHEY and CDR2 SMNVEV (reference sequence). V was shortened by 5 bases and J by 1 base, with 13 bases between the two germline ends. CDR3 length: 15 amino acids. The CDR3 spells CASSPHPVGTDTQYF. The CDR3, as DNA: TGTGCCAGCAGTCCACATCCAGTAGGCACAGATACGCAGTATTTT.

In its sample, this clonotype was seen many times. The chain joins TRBV10-3 to TRBJ1-1, with D uncertain. The CDR3 sequence is 12 residues long. Germline CDR1 reads ENHRY; CDR2 reads SYGVKD. Trimming pared 0 bases from V and 11 bases from J, leaving 10 bases between. The chain's CDR3 is CAISESRSFAFF. The CDR3 nucleotides are TGTGCCATCAGTGAGTCGAGGTCCTTCGCTTTCTTT.

This clonotype was observed at least ten times. The gene calls are TRBV18 and TRBJ2-5, with TRBD2 matching over 11 bases. The germline gives CDR1 KGHSH, CDR2 LQKENI. This CDR3 spans 17 amino acids. The V and J ends lost 4 bases and 4 bases, in that order; junction bases with no gene match: 11. The chain's CDR3 is CASSLNPLAGEGETQYF. Here the CDR3 DNA reads TGTGCCAGCTCACTGAACCCACTAGCGGGAGAAGGAGAGACCCAGTACTTC.

This clonotype was recorded at least ten times. V is TRBV6-2 or TRBV6-3 and J is TRBJ1-1, with D perhaps TRBD1 (6 bases). This CDR3 contains 14 residues. Germline-derived CDR1 and CDR2 are MNHEY and SVGEGT. Trimming took 5 bases from V and 7 from J, leaving 17 bases between them. This CDR3 is CASSAGQPPREAFF. The CDR3 nucleotides read TGTGCCAGCAGTGCAGGACAGCCGCCCCGTGAAGCTTTCTTT.

In this sample, this clonotype turned up many times. The chain is built from TRBV6-5 and TRBJ2-7; 13 positions agree with TRBD2. The CDR3 is 15 residues long. From germline, CDR1 is MNHEY and CDR2 SVGAGI. The ends lost 6 bases at V and 5 bases at J; junction bases unmatched: 7. This chain's CDR3 is CASRRLAGGWDEQYF. The CDR3 nucleotides read TGTGCCAGCAGAAGACTAGCGGGAGGTTGGGACGAGCAGTACTTC.

The chain is built from TRBV28 and TRBJ2-4; 9 nucleotides line up with TRBD1. Germline V gene data show CDR1 as MDHEN and CDR2 as SYDVKM. This CDR3 contains 15 residues. Trimming took 6 bases from V and 7 from J; bases not matched to a gene: 10. CDR3 coding DNA: TGTGCCAGCAGCCCGTCGGGACAGGGATTTAACATTCAGTACTTC. The encoded protein is CASSPSGQGFNIQYF.

This chain joins TRBV12-3 or TRBV12-4 and TRBJ2-7, with 7 bases aligning to TRBD1. V lost 6 bases and J lost 3; bases outside the gene matches: 5. The CDR3 has 13 residues. As DNA, the CDR3 is TGTGCCAGCAGCGAACGGACAGGCTACGAGCAGTACTTC. This encodes CASSERTGYEQYF.

By proportion, this clonotype is medium-sized (0.01 to 0.1%). The chain is built from TRBV27 and TRBJ2-5; 13 bases map to TRBD2. Losses at the gene ends were 6 bases for V and 6 bases for J; bases not matched to a gene: 7. The CDR3 is made up of 15 amino acids. The germline gives CDR1 MNHEY, CDR2 SMNVEV (reference sequence). The CDR3 coding sequence is TGTGCCAGCAGCATGACTAGCGGGGGGAGAAAGACCCAGTACTTC. It encodes CASSMTSGGRKTQYF.